A single sample is the source of the 10 T cell receptor beta chains below, sequenced in a study of blood T cell repertoires in COVID-19. Sequencing was performed with immunoSEQ multiplex PCR; in TCRdb, only in-frame clones are kept and a portion is missing. The sample consists of about 220,000 clones, almost 90% of them appearing once. The sequenced material came from PBMCs or T cells enriched from blood (not recorded which). These receptors all come from a woman between 45 and 65 years old with acute COVID-19.

J is TRBJ2-7 and V is TRBV27; 9 bases are shared with TRBD2. The CDR3 runs to 17 residues. Germline assignment: CDR1 MNHEY and CDR2 SMNVEV (reference sequence). V trimming: 5 bases; J trimming: 0 bases; junction bases outside the gene matches: 11. CDR3 bases: TGTGCCAGCAGTCCGACCATCGGACTAGCGAACTCCTACGAGCAGTACTTC. Its protein product is CASSPTIGLANSYEQYF.

The V call is TRBV7-2, the J call TRBJ2-1; weak D call: TRBD2 (5 bases). V shed 1 base and J shed 15 bases, with 13 bases lying between them. This CDR3 contains 12 residues. CDR1 and CDR2 (germline): SGHTA, FQGNSA. The CDR3 region is CASSLVGELPFF. Written as DNA, the CDR3 is TGTGCCAGCAGCTTAGTTGGGGAGCTCCCGTTCTTC.

The gene calls are TRBV3-1 (or the pseudogene TRBV3-2) and TRBJ2-1; the match to TRBD2 covers 12 bases. CDR1 LGHDT and CDR2 YNNKEL come from the germline V gene (reference sequence). V lost 4 bases, J lost 2 bases, and 3 bases stayed unmatched. CDR3 size: 16 residues. The CDR3 protein is CASSPRTSGTYNEQFF. The CDR3, as DNA: TGTGCCAGCAGCCCCCGGACTAGCGGGACCTACAATGAGCAGTTCTTC.

V usage is TRBV27 and J usage is TRBJ2-2, with 7 bases identical to TRBD2. Looked up from germline, CDR1 is MNHEY and CDR2 is SMNVEV (reference sequence). The CDR3 length is 16 residues. After removal of 6 bases from V and 3 bases from J, the junction contained 10 bases not matched to a gene. The CDR3 DNA sequence: TGTGCCAGCAGCCCCAAGAGCGGGGTCTACACCGGGGAGCTGTTTTTT. Amino acid sequence: CASSPKSGVYTGELFF.

This clone occurred once. V and J are TRBV7-7 and TRBJ2-2; 11 bases fit TRBD2. The CDR3 is 20 residues long. V lost 5 bases to trimming and J lost 2 bases; unmatched junction nucleotides: 16. The V gene's germline CDR1 is SSHAT and CDR2 FNYEAQ (reference sequence). Here the CDR3 reads CASSNRLAGPQPPNTGELFF. For the CDR3, the DNA is TGTGCCAGCAGCAACCGACTAGCGGGGCCCCAACCTCCTAACACCGGGGAGCTGTTTTTT. The full variable domain, its missing parts supplied by reference TRBV7-7 and TRBJ2-2, is GAGVSQSPRYKVTKRGQDVTLRCDPISSHATLYWYQQALGQGPEFLTYFNYEAQPDKSGLPSDRFSAERPEGSISTLTIQRTEQRDSAMYRCASSNRLAGPQPPNTGELFFGEGSRLTVL.

The V gene is TRBV9, the J gene TRBJ2-7; D is perhaps TRBD1 (6 bases). Germline CDR1 and CDR2: SGDLS and YYNGEE. V was clipped by 3 bases and J by 2 bases, with 12 bases between them. The CDR3 consists of 14 residues. The DNA for the CDR3 is TGTGCCAGCAGCGACGGGACACGACCCTACGAGCAGTACTTC. Its translation: CASSDGTRPYEQYF.

V gene TRBV7-9 combines with J gene TRBJ1-2; 9 nucleotides align to TRBD1. Germline-derived CDR1 and CDR2 are SEHNR and FQNEAQ (reference sequence). V lost 2 bases, J lost 4 bases, and 2 bases stayed unmatched. The CDR3 runs 14 residues. The CDR3 coding sequence is TGTGCCAGCAGCTTACCGGGACAGGGCTATGGCTACACCTTC. This encodes CASSLPGQGYGYTF.

V gene TRBV7-9 combines with J gene TRBJ2-7; the D gene is possibly TRBD2 (5 bases). CDR1 and CDR2 (germline): SEHNR, FQNEAQ (reference sequence). V lost 3 bases and J 1 base, leaving 7 bases between the germline ends. The CDR3 extends over 13 amino acids. CDR3 residues: CASSFRDSYEQYF. CDR3 DNA sequence: TGTGCCAGCAGCTTCCGGGATTCCTACGAGCAGTACTTC.

The chain combines TRBV5-4 with TRBJ2-2; a possible D gene is TRBD2 (6 bases). V shed 7 bases and J shed 0 bases, with 16 bases lying between them. The CDR3 consists of 16 residues. The germline gives CDR1 SGHNT, CDR2 YYREEE (reference sequence). DNA for the CDR3: TGTGCCAGCGGCGGGGTGAGGGGTACGAACACCGGGGAGCTGTTTTTT. Protein product: CASGGVRGTNTGELFF.

This clone was counted a single time. The chain uses TRBV7-2 and TRBJ2-7; 7 bases are a match to TRBD2. The V segment lost 1 base and the J segment 7 bases; nucleotides outside the gene matches: 13. Per germline, CDR1 SGHTA and CDR2 FQGNSA. The CDR3 runs to 16 residues. The CDR3 protein is CASSLGGEGRSFEQYF. CDR3 sequence (DNA): TGTGCCAGCAGCTTAGGCGGGGAGGGCCGATCGTTTGAGCAGTACTTC.